A selection of T cell receptor beta chains follows, all from one sample in a study of human T cells and chemical hapten exposure. TCRdb called the RACE reads again in MiXCR, with one record for every CDR3 protein. The sample includes about 84,000 distinct CDR3 sequences, 8.5% to 12% of them seen just once. The specimen comprised whole blood, sampled in connection with sensitization to the hapten diphenylcyclopropenone (DPC). The receptors were sampled from a woman aged 50 to 60 with alopecia areata. Some clones in this sample may be carry-over from other donors' samples. Each CDR3 is given with its conserved first and last residue. D genes are given only for firm matches. Clone size, where shown, is once, few, many, or a class for clones that have expanded.

clone_size: -; d_call: -; v_call: TRBV28; j_call: TRBJ1-6; cdr3_nt: TGTGCCAGCAGCGCCGGCGAGGGTGGATTTGCTTCACCCCTCCACTTT; cdr3_aa: CASSAGEGGFASPLHF
clone_size: many; d_call: TRBD1; v_call: TRBV28; j_call: TRBJ1-6; cdr3_nt: TGTGCCAGCAGTTCACCAGGGGGCGGACAGGGACATAATTCACCCCTCCACTTT; cdr3_aa: CASSSPGGGQGHNSPLHF
clone_size: -; d_call: TRBD2; v_call: TRBV6-2/TRBV6-3; j_call: TRBJ2-1; cdr3_nt: TGTGCCAGCAGCCTCCGCCCAGCGGGGAGCTCCTACAATGAGCAGTTCTTC; cdr3_aa: CASSLRPAGSSYNEQFF
clone_size: -; d_call: -; v_call: TRBV3-1; j_call: TRBJ2-1; cdr3_nt: TGTGCCAGCAGCCTCGAGTTCGCTGAGCAGTTCTTC; cdr3_aa: CASSLEFAEQFF
clone_size: few; d_call: TRBD2; v_call: TRBV11-2; j_call: TRBJ2-3; cdr3_nt: TGTGCCAGCAGCTTCAGACCTAGCGGGGATAGCACAGATACGCAGTATTTT; cdr3_aa: CASSFRPSGDSTDTQYF
clone_size: -; d_call: TRBD2; v_call: TRBV20-1; j_call: TRBJ2-7; cdr3_nt: TGCAGTGCAGCTTTCGCGGGAGGTACCTACGAGCAGTACTTC; cdr3_aa: CSAAFAGGTYEQYF
clone_size: -; d_call: TRBD2; v_call: TRBV20-1; j_call: TRBJ2-1; cdr3_nt: TGCAGTGCCAGAACTAGCGGCGAGCAGTTCTTC; cdr3_aa: CSARTSGEQFF
clone_size: -; d_call: -; v_call: TRBV19; j_call: TRBJ1-5; cdr3_nt: TGTGCCAGTAGTACACCATCGCGAAAGCAGCCCCAGCATTTT; cdr3_aa: CASSTPSRKQPQHF
clone_size: many; d_call: -; v_call: TRBV12-3/TRBV12-4; j_call: TRBJ2-3; cdr3_nt: TGTGCCAGCATCTCAGGGGCCACAAGAAACACAGATACGCAGTATTTT; cdr3_aa: CASISGATRNTDTQYF
clone_size: few; d_call: TRBD2; v_call: TRBV18; j_call: TRBJ2-3; cdr3_nt: TGTGCCAGCTCCCACCCAGCGGGACCAGATACGCAGTATTTT; cdr3_aa: CASSHPAGPDTQYF
clone_size: many; d_call: TRBD2; v_call: TRBV20-1; j_call: TRBJ2-7; cdr3_nt: TGCAGTGCGATTCCTGGCGGGAGGGCCATTTACGAGCAGTACTTC; cdr3_aa: CSAIPGGRAIYEQYF
clone_size: -; d_call: -; v_call: TRBV12-3/TRBV12-4; j_call: TRBJ2-1; cdr3_nt: TGTGCCAGCAGTCCGCTTCCAGGGGAGTGGGGCGCGGCTAACAATGAGCAGTTCTTC; cdr3_aa: CASSPLPGEWGAANNEQFF
clone_size: -; d_call: -; v_call: TRBV27; j_call: TRBJ2-1; cdr3_nt: TGTGCCAGCAGTTCTGCGGCGGGATCCTCCTACAATGAGCAGTTCTTC; cdr3_aa: CASSSAAGSSYNEQFF
clone_size: many; d_call: -; v_call: TRBV25-1; j_call: TRBJ1-6; cdr3_nt: TGTGCCAGCAGTGAATATCGGGATTCACCCCTCCACTTT; cdr3_aa: CASSEYRDSPLHF
clone_size: few; d_call: -; v_call: TRBV5-1; j_call: TRBJ2-5; cdr3_nt: TGCGCCAGCAGCTTACAGGGAATCCAAGAGACCCAGTACTTC; cdr3_aa: CASSLQGIQETQYF
clone_size: many; d_call: -; v_call: TRBV20-1; j_call: TRBJ2-7; cdr3_nt: TGCAGTGCTACGGACAGACCCTACGAGCAGTACTTC; cdr3_aa: CSATDRPYEQYF
clone_size: many; d_call: TRBD2; v_call: TRBV29-1; j_call: TRBJ2-1; cdr3_nt: TGCAGCGCTGGGGCTAGCGGGAGGAATGAGCAGTTCTTC; cdr3_aa: CSAGASGRNEQFF
clone_size: many; d_call: TRBD2; v_call: TRBV12-3/TRBV12-4; j_call: TRBJ2-3; cdr3_nt: TGTGCCAGCACCGGGACTAGCGGGAGCCTTAAGTCAGATACGCAGTATTTT; cdr3_aa: CASTGTSGSLKSDTQYF
clone_size: many; d_call: TRBD1; v_call: TRBV5-4; j_call: TRBJ2-3; cdr3_nt: TGTGCCAGCAGCTTTAGACAGGGGCCGTCAGGGGATACGCAGTATTTT; cdr3_aa: CASSFRQGPSGDTQYF
clone_size: -; d_call: TRBD2; v_call: TRBV6-5; j_call: TRBJ2-2; cdr3_nt: TGTGCCAGCAGTCCGTCTCTGGGGTCCGGGAGGAGCACCGGGGAGCTGTTTTTT; cdr3_aa: CASSPSLGSGRSTGELFF
clone_size: many; d_call: TRBD1; v_call: TRBV30; j_call: TRBJ1-5; cdr3_nt: TGTGCCTGGGGAGACAGGGTTGGTAATCAGCCCCAGCATTTT; cdr3_aa: CAWGDRVGNQPQHF
clone_size: -; d_call: -; v_call: TRBV5-6; j_call: TRBJ1-1; cdr3_nt: TGTGCCAGCAGCTTGGTTTCGCTTTACACTGAAGCTTTCTTT; cdr3_aa: CASSLVSLYTEAFF
clone_size: many; d_call: TRBD1; v_call: TRBV12-5; j_call: TRBJ1-1; cdr3_nt: TGTGCTAGTGGTTTGGGACAGGGTTGGAACACTGAAGCTTTCTTT; cdr3_aa: CASGLGQGWNTEAFF
clone_size: few; d_call: TRBD1; v_call: TRBV28; j_call: TRBJ1-5; cdr3_nt: TGTGCCAGCAGCCGGTCCGGGACAGGGGGCTGGCGGCAGCCCCAGCATTTT; cdr3_aa: CASSRSGTGGWRQPQHF
clone_size: -; d_call: TRBD2; v_call: TRBV11-2; j_call: TRBJ2-1; cdr3_nt: TGTGCCAGCAGCCAAGGACTAGCGCCGAGGAACGCCTACAATGAGCAGTTCTTC; cdr3_aa: CASSQGLAPRNAYNEQFF
clone_size: many; d_call: -; v_call: TRBV12-3/TRBV12-4; j_call: TRBJ2-5; cdr3_nt: TGTGCCAGCAGTTCTTCCGGGAAGAGCGAGACCCAGTACTTC; cdr3_aa: CASSSSGKSETQYF
clone_size: few; d_call: -; v_call: TRBV18; j_call: TRBJ2-1; cdr3_nt: TGTGCCAGCTCAGCGGCGGCAGACAATGAGCAGTTCTTC; cdr3_aa: CASSAAADNEQFF
clone_size: -; d_call: -; v_call: TRBV5-4; j_call: TRBJ2-6; cdr3_nt: TGTGCTAGCAGCTCCCAGTTGTCCTCTGGGGCCAACGTCCTGACTTTC; cdr3_aa: CASSSQLSSGANVLTF
clone_size: -; d_call: -; v_call: TRBV9; j_call: TRBJ1-1; cdr3_nt: TGTGCCAGCAGCGTAGACGACACTGAAGCTTTCTTT; cdr3_aa: CASSVDDTEAFF
clone_size: few; d_call: -; v_call: TRBV10-3; j_call: TRBJ2-1; cdr3_nt: TGTGCCATCAGTGAGGTCCCTAGCGCTAACAATGAGCAGTTCTTC; cdr3_aa: CAISEVPSANNEQFF
clone_size: many; d_call: TRBD1; v_call: TRBV2; j_call: TRBJ1-1; cdr3_nt: TGTGCCAGCAGTGACCCCCGAATAGGGGGCTTCGAGAACACTGAAGCTTTCTTT; cdr3_aa: CASSDPRIGGFENTEAFF